This TCR beta chain originates from a study of stem cell transplantation in POMP-related autoinflammatory disease. Clones were read by immunoSEQ multiplex PCR, and TCRdb kept only the in-frame ones, dropping some. The data contain tens of thousands of clones, just over 90% of them singletons. Per germline, CDR1 LNHDA and CDR2 SQIVND (reference sequence). Trimming stripped 6 bases from V and 2 bases from J, with 8 bases between. This CDR3 is 13 amino acids long. The material sequenced was CD4+ T cells from PBMCs, taken after stem cell transplantation. The V and J genes are TRBV19 and TRBJ1-3; D is uncertain. The source of this sequence is a human patient with POMP-related autoinflammation and immune dysregulation (PRAID). Among the T cells, some may be from the graft donor. The CDR3 sequence: CASRSGPGNTIYF. CDR3 in DNA: TGTGCCAGTAGATCGGGCCCTGGAAACACCATATATTTT.